This T cell receptor beta chain was captured by sequencing in a study of regulatory T cells in long-lasting Graves disease. Study overall: It was over 5 years of antithyroid drugs, with positive TSH receptor antibodies, that meant persistent Graves' disease.

HTBI primers from iRepertoire and Arm-PCR of CDR3 regions yielded the TCR beta libraries. TCRdb passed the multiplex PCR reads through MiXCR, listing each CDR3 protein once. The repertoire holds some 280,000 distinct CDR3 sequences, roughly 21% seen once, with about 61% in the top ten. On this clonotype: What it binds is not known.

Time point given: persistent/refractory GD, antithyroid drugs over 5 years with positive TRAb. With RNA extracted from PBMCs as input, the TCR library was made. General study results and limits: The work looked only at peripheral blood and did not look at thyroid tissue.

V lost 4 bases and J lost 0; bases outside the gene matches: 6. The CDR3 sequence is 15 residues long. Germline V CDR1 and CDR2: DFQATT, SNEGSKA (reference sequence). The chain employs TRBV20-1 and TRBJ1-1; 9 nucleotides agree with TRBD1. This material consisted of peripheral blood mononuclear cells (PBMCs), taken when the disease was refractory, from a patient treated with antithyroid drugs. The source is a female donor with Graves disease. CDR3 sequence (DNA): TGCAGTGCTACCGGGACAGGGATAATGAACACTGAAGCTTTCTTT. Translating gives CSATGTGIMNTEAFF.